The next 17 T cell receptor beta chains were all read from a single sample in a study of T-cell reconstitution after alpha-beta-depleted transplantation in children. Unique molecular identifiers featured in how the TCRbeta library was prepared. One entry per CDR3 protein, called by TCRdb with MiXCR from the PCR reads. The sample consists of 210,000 or so distinct CDR3 sequences, about a tenth of them appearing once. The material sequenced was PBMCs, taken before TCRalphabeta/CD19-depleted stem cell transplant. These receptors came from a child less than two years old with acute myeloid leukemia, due to receive a stem cell transplant.

This clonotype occurred many times. The chain recombines TRBV5-1 with TRBJ1-1; TRBD1 agrees at 10 bases. The germline gives CDR1 SGHRS, CDR2 YFSETQ. This CDR3 is 14 amino acids long. Trimming took 3 bases from V and 1 from J; bases not matched to a gene: 0. CDR3 sequence (DNA): TGCGCCAGCAGCTGGACAGGGGGGAACACTGAAGCTTTCTTT. Translated, it gives CASSWTGGNTEAFF.

This clonotype was detected many times. V gene TRBV28 combines with J gene TRBJ1-1; 8 bases align to TRBD1. The CDR3 extends over 13 amino acids. V dropped 5 bases and J dropped 5; count of bases not matched to a gene: 4. Germline CDR1 and CDR2: MDHEN and SYDVKM. CDR3 residues: CASSQGAGTEAFF. CDR3 in DNA: TGTGCCAGCAGTCAGGGGGCTGGAACTGAAGCTTTCTTT.

The chain is built from TRBV5-5 and TRBJ1-2; the D gene is possibly TRBD1 (6 bases). Germline CDR1 is SGHKS and CDR2 is YYEKEE (reference sequence). Between the trimmed V and J ends, which lost 0 bases and 4 bases, there was a span of 10 bases. The CDR3 has 14 amino acids. In DNA, the CDR3 is TGTGCCAGCAGCTTGGTTAGGGGGGCCTATGGCTACACCTTC. It translates to CASSLVRGAYGYTF.

This clonotype has at least ten counts. The rearrangement joins TRBV19 to TRBJ1-1, with a tentative D call TRBD1 (5 bases). Trimming removed 6 bases at V and 4 bases at J, with 18 bases between. This CDR3 has 15 amino acids. CDR1 LNHDA and CDR2 SQIVND come from the germline V gene (reference sequence). The CDR3 reads CASRDLMMRGTEAFF. CDR3 bases: TGTGCCAGTAGGGACCTGATGATGAGGGGCACTGAAGCTTTCTTT.

In this sample, this clonotype turned up many times. V usage is TRBV9 and J usage is TRBJ1-2; the D gene is possibly TRBD1 (5 bases). Per the germline V gene, CDR1 is SGDLS and CDR2 is YYNGEE. The CDR3 length is 12 residues. The V gene lost 0 bases and the J gene lost 9 bases, with 9 bases spanning the gap. The CDR3 DNA sequence: TGTGCCAGCAGCGTAGCGGGGGGTAGCTACACCTTC. Translation: CASSVAGGSYTF.

The chain employs TRBV7-7 and TRBJ2-5; D might be TRBD1 (5 bases). The CDR3 has 14 residues. Germline CDR1 reads SSHAT; CDR2 reads FNYEAQ (reference sequence). V lost 2 bases to trimming and J lost 4 bases, with 11 bases between them. This CDR3 is CASSLSTRAETQYF. Here the CDR3 DNA reads TGTGCCAGCAGCTTAAGTACCAGGGCAGAGACCCAGTACTTC.

This clonotype was seen at least ten times. The chain uses TRBV12-3 or TRBV12-4 and TRBJ1-5; D is ambiguous. The CDR3 contains 13 residues. V dropped 8 bases and J dropped 6 bases, with 14 bases sitting between them. The CDR3 coding sequence is TGTGCCAGCGGGTTGCTTGCGGGTCAGCCCCAGCATTTT. Amino acids: CASGLLAGQPQHF.

This clonotype has ten or more counts. The chain has TRBV4-3 and TRBJ1-6; D is undetermined. The V end was cut by 0 bases, the J end by 1 base, with 10 bases between. This CDR3 region has 17 residues. Germline V gives CDR1 LGHNA, CDR2 YSLEER. The chain's CDR3 is CASSQDPERSYNSPLHF. For the CDR3, the DNA is TGCGCCAGCAGCCAAGATCCGGAGAGGTCCTATAATTCACCCCTCCACTTT.

Comments on this clonotype: This could be a read error, since a much larger clone is one nucleotide away. The chain couples TRBV5-1 to TRBJ2-2; D may be TRBD1 (6 bases). CDR3 length equals 15 residues. Germline V gene data show CDR1 as SGHRS and CDR2 as YFSETQ. V lost 2 bases, J lost 6 bases, and 14 bases lay in between. CDR3 sequence: CASSFSGADAGELFF. The CDR3 DNA sequence: TGCGCCAGCAGCTTTTCAGGGGCGGACGCCGGGGAGCTGTTTTTT.

V is TRBV28 and J is TRBJ1-3; 9 bases line up with TRBD1. The junction had 11 bases not matched to a gene; V was cut back by 7 bases and J by 4 bases. This CDR3 has 16 amino acids. Germline CDR1 reads MDHEN; CDR2 reads SYDVKM. The CDR3: CASIPPGQGNGNTIYF. The DNA of the CDR3 is TGTGCCAGCATCCCTCCGGGACAGGGAAACGGAAACACCATATATTTT.

The sample holds many counts of this clonotype. V usage is TRBV29-1 and J usage is TRBJ1-1; 7 bases line up with TRBD1. After removal of 7 bases from V and 8 bases from J, the junction contained 1 base not matched to a gene. The CDR3 contains 9 residues. From germline, CDR1 is SQVTM and CDR2 ANQGSEA. The CDR3 DNA follows: TGCAGCGGGGGACAGGAAGCTTTCTTT. Amino acid sequence: CSGGQEAFF.

This clonotype showed up many times. J is TRBJ1-4 and V is TRBV7-6, with D possibly being TRBD1 (6 bases). This CDR3 contains 14 residues. CDR1 SGHVS and CDR2 FNYEAQ come from the germline V gene. V was shortened by 2 bases and J by 8 bases, with 12 bases between the two germline ends. The CDR3 spells CASSLRQAGEKLFF. DNA for the CDR3: TGTGCCAGCAGCTTACGACAGGCCGGGGAAAAACTGTTTTTT.

The chain couples TRBV12-3 or TRBV12-4 to TRBJ2-3; 10 bases are a match to TRBD1. There are 16 residues in the CDR3. The junction had 12 bases not matched to a gene; V was cut back by 5 bases and J by 7 bases. The CDR3 DNA is TGTGCCAGCAGTCCCGGGACAGGGGCACTGGCGAATACGCAGTATTTT. Protein sequence: CASSPGTGALANTQYF.

The genes are TRBV6-6 and TRBJ2-5; a weak D match, TRBD2 (6 bases). V lost 8 bases and J 4 bases, leaving 14 bases between the germline ends. The CDR3 has 13 residues. Germline lookup yields CDR1 MNHNY and CDR2 SVGAGI (reference sequence). CDR3 DNA sequence: TGTGCCAGCGTAAGGGGACTGAGAGAGACCCAGTACTTC. This sequence encodes CASVRGLRETQYF.

This clonotype was seen many times. The chain employs TRBV20-1 and TRBJ1-1; the D is unclear. The length of the CDR3 is 13 residues. Deletions cut 6 bases from V and 4 bases from J, with 15 bases between. In germline, CDR1 is DFQATT, CDR2 SNEGSKA (reference sequence). CDR3 coding DNA: TGCAGTGCCCCCGTGGAGTTTGGCACTGAAGCTTTCTTT. Translated, it gives CSAPVEFGTEAFF.

This clonotype was observed many times. This CDR3 is CASNSYNEQFF. The CDR3 bases are TGTGCCAGTAACTCCTACAATGAGCAGTTCTTC. The chain combines TRBV6-5 with TRBJ2-1; D is uncertain. Trimming cost V 9 bases and J 0 bases, with 3 bases left between them. Germline CDR1 and CDR2: MNHEY and SVGAGI. The CDR3 loop spans 11 amino acids.

This clonotype was detected many times. The V call is TRBV10-3, the J call TRBJ2-7; 9 nucleotides match TRBD2. The CDR3 contains 14 residues. Germline V CDR1 and CDR2: ENHRY, SYGVKD. After removal of 4 bases from V and 7 bases from J, the junction contained 8 bases not matched to a gene. CDR3 region: CAISGSGGIMEQYF. DNA for the CDR3: TGTGCCATCAGTGGTAGCGGGGGAATAATGGAGCAGTACTTC.